This TCR beta chain was found in a study of patients and donors after allogeneic stem cell transplantation. TCRdb recomputed calls from the RT-PCR reads with MiXCR, one row per CDR3 protein. The sample lists about 160,000 distinct CDR3 sequences, approximately 40% occurring once. This CDR3 spans 11 amino acids. The germline V gene encodes CDR1 SGHTA and CDR2 FQGNSA. V was clipped by 4 bases and J by 6 bases, with 3 bases between them. The chain links TRBV7-2 to TRBJ2-2; D not certain. The sequencing sample was made of blood, either unsorted or a sorted T cell fraction (not recorded which). The clonotype originates from a human donor who was either an allogeneic HSCT recipient or a stem cell or donor lymphocyte infusion donor (not recorded which). It is not recorded whose cells these are; they may come from a transplant donor. In DNA form, the CDR3 reads TGTGCCAGCAGCTACCCCGGGGAGCTGTTTTTT. It specifies CASSYPGELFF.